This T cell receptor (beta chain) was sequenced during a study of blood T cells in healthy people across ages. Using a J-beta primer mix together with a sample-barcoded 5' primer, a second PCR was run for roughly 7 to 11 cycles. TCRdb re-analysed the 5' RACE reads in MiXCR, keeping a single row per CDR3 protein. The sample has over a million distinct CDR3 sequences, around 42% seen once. The CDR3 extends over 13 amino acids. V gave up 5 bases and J gave up 6 bases, with 11 bases separating them. The source material was blood. The V gene is TRBV12-3 or TRBV12-4, the J gene TRBJ1-5, with a weak D call TRBD1 (6 bases). The TCR sequence derives from a woman between 18 and 29 years old in good health. The CDR3 region has the DNA TGTGCCAGCAGTGACAGGATAGGTCAGCCCCAGCATTTT. It translates to CASSDRIGQPQHF.